Listed below are T cell receptor beta chains from one sample, sequenced in a study of STAT3 mutations in large granular lymphocyte leukemia. Sequencing used immunoSEQ multiplex PCR; TCRdb keeps in-frame clones, though not all of them. The sample holds 9,500 to 12,000 clones, 45% to 65% seen once. The material sequenced was peripheral blood mononuclear cells. These receptors were collected from a boy aged 5-17 years with T-cell large granular lymphocyte leukemia. Some clones in this sample may be carry-over from other donors' samples. CDR3s include the opening cysteine and the closing phenylalanine or tryptophan. D genes are given only for firm matches. For some rows the clone size is stated as once, few or many, or as a class when expanded; others skip it.

CDR3 protein: CASSLDTGQETQYF
CDR3 DNA: TGCGCCAGCAGCTTGGACACCGGGCAAGAGACCCAGTACTTC
J gene: TRBJ2-5
D gene: NA
V gene: TRBV5-1
clone size: NA

CDR3 protein: CAISPGTSGEQFF
CDR3 DNA: TGTGCCATCAGCCCCGGGACTAGTGGGGAGCAGTTCTTC
J gene: TRBJ2-1
D gene: TRBD2
V gene: TRBV10-3
clone size: few

CDR3 protein: CAGGGRASGELFF
CDR3 DNA: TGTGCCGGTGGGGGCCGGGCGAGCGGGGAGCTGTTTTTT
J gene: TRBJ2-2
D gene: NA
V gene: TRBV30
clone size: NA

CDR3 protein: CAWRAPADPGDEQFF
CDR3 DNA: TGTGCCTGGAGAGCCCCAGCGGATCCGGGGGATGAGCAGTTCTTC
J gene: TRBJ2-1
D gene: NA
V gene: TRBV30
clone size: NA

CDR3 protein: CASSSDRVQREKLFF
CDR3 DNA: TGTGCCAGCAGCTCCGACAGGGTTCAGAGGGAAAAACTGTTTTTT
J gene: TRBJ1-4
D gene: TRBD1
V gene: TRBV7-9
clone size: few

CDR3 protein: CASSVGGGGALYPLHF
CDR3 DNA: TGTGCCAGCAGCGTAGGGGGTGGAGGGGCTCTATACCCCCTCCACTTT
J gene: TRBJ1-6
D gene: NA
V gene: TRBV9
clone size: NA

CDR3 protein: CASSSRHANNYEQYF
CDR3 DNA: TGTGCCAGCAGTTCTAGGCACGCTAACAATTACGAGCAGTACTTC
J gene: TRBJ2-7
D gene: NA
V gene: TRBV28
clone size: once

CDR3 protein: CASSYSGRNNQPQHF
CDR3 DNA: TGTGCCAGCAGTTACTCGGGCAGGAACAATCAGCCCCAGCATTTT
J gene: TRBJ1-5
D gene: NA
V gene: TRBV6-5
clone size: few

CDR3 protein: CASSGGVLYEQYF
CDR3 DNA: TGTGCCAGCAGCGGCGGGGTACTCTACGAGCAGTACTTC
J gene: TRBJ2-7
D gene: NA
V gene: TRBV5-5
clone size: NA

CDR3 protein: CASSLGFRPRHGYTF
CDR3 DNA: TGTGCCAGCAGCTTAGGCTTTCGGCCAAGGCATGGCTACACCTTC
J gene: TRBJ1-2
D gene: NA
V gene: TRBV13
clone size: NA